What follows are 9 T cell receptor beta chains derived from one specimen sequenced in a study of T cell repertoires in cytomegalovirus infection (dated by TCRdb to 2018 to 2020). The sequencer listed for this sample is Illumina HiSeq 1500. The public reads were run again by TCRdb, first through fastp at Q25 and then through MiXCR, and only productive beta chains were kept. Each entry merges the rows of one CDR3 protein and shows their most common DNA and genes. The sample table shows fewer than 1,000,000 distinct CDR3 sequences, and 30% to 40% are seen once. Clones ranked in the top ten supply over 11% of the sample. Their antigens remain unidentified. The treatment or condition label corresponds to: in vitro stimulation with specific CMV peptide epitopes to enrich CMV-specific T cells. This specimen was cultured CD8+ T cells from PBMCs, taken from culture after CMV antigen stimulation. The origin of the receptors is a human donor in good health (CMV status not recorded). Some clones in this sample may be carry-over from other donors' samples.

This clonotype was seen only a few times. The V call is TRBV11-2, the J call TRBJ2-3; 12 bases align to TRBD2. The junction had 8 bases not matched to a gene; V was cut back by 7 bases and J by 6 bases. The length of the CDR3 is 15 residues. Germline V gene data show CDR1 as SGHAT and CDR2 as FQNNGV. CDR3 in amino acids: CASIRLAGAADTQYF. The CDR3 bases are TGTGCCAGCATCAGACTAGCGGGGGCCGCGGATACGCAGTATTTT.

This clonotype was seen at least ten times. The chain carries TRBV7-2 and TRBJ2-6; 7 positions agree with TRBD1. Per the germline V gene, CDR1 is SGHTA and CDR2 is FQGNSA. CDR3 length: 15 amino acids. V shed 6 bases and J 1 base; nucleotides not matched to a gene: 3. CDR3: CASRETGSGANVLTF. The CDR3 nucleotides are TGTGCCAGCAGAGAGACAGGGTCTGGGGCCAACGTCCTGACTTTC.

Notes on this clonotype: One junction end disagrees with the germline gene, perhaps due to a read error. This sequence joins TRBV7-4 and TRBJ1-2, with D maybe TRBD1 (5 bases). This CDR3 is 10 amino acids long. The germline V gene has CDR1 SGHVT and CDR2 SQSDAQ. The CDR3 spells CASSAGQASF. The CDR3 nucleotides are TGTGCCAGCAGCGCCGGACAAGCTTCCTTC.

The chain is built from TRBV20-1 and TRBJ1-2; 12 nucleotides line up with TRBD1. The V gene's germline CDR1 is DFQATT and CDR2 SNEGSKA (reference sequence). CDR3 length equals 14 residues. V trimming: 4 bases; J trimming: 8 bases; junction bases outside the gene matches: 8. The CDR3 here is CSAIPGQGAGGYTF. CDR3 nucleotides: TGCAGTGCTATTCCGGGACAGGGGGCGGGCGGCTACACCTTC.

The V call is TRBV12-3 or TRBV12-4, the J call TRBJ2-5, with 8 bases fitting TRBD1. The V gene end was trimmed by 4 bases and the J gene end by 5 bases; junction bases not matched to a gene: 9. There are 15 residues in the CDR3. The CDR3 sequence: CASSSEDRAFETQYF. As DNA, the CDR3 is TGTGCCAGCAGTTCGGAGGACAGGGCGTTCGAGACCCAGTACTTC.

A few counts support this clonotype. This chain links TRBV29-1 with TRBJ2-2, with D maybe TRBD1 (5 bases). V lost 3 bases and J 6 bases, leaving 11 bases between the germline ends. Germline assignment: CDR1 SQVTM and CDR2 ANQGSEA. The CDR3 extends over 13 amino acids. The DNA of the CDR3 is TGCAGCGTTGAGCAGGGAAGTGCCGGGGAGCTGTTTTTT. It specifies CSVEQGSAGELFF.

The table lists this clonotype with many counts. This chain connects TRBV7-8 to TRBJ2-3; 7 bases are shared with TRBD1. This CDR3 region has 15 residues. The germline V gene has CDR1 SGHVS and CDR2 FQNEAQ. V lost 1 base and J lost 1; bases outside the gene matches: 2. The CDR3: CASSLVDRGTDTQYF. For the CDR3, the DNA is TGTGCCAGCAGCTTAGTTGACAGGGGCACAGATACGCAGTATTTT.

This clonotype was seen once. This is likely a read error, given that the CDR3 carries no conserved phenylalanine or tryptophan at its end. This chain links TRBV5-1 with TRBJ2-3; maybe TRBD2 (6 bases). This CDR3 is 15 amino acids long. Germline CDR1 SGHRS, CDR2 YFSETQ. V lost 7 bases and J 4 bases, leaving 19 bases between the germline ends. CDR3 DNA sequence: TGCGCCAGCGTGGGGACTCCCTGGAGCCCAGATACGCAGTATTGT. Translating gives CASVGTPWSPDTQYC.

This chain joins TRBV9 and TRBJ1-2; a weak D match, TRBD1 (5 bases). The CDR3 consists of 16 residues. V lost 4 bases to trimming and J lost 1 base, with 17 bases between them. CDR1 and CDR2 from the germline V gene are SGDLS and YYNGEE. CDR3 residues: CASSHSPGTGNYGYTF. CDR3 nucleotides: TGTGCCAGCAGCCACAGTCCCGGGACGGGTAACTATGGCTACACCTTC.